This T cell receptor (beta chain) is from a study of beta chain features in type 1 diabetes. This clone was observed a handful of times. Its specificity is not known. Every donor had blood drawn once into heparin, roughly 0.11 L on average. It was via CD45RO/CCR7/CD25/CD127/CD95/CD27 that CD4+ naive, central memory, regulatory and stem cell-like memory cells were sorted. Sorting gave populations that all exceeded 95% purity. Since all of the isolated RNA was reverse transcribed, expressed TCRB transcripts were what got sequenced. TCRdb's table, derived via immunoSEQ multiplex PCR, lists solely in-frame clones and lacks some. Of 300,000 to 450,000 clones listed, about 19% are singletons. Study-level findings and limits: Type 1 diabetes patients showed fewer insertions and more deletions at VDJ junctions.

The origin of this receptor is a woman aged 18-30 years in good health. Sequenced material: naive CD4+ T cells from blood.

CDR3 coding DNA: TGTGCCAGCTCGCCAAATATCGTGCCCGGGACAGGGGGTCATGAGCAGTTCTTC. This gives the protein CASSPNIVPGTGGHEQFF. The V and J genes are TRBV18 and TRBJ2-1; 11 positions match TRBD1. J gave up 8 bases and V 6 bases, and 18 bases lay outside the gene matches. CDR1 is KGHSH and CDR2 is LQKENI in the germline V gene. This CDR3 is 18 amino acids long.